The sequence of this T cell receptor beta chain was determined in a study of cytomegalovirus exposure and HLA in healthy donors. The PCR contained 60 Vbeta and 13 Jbeta primers. This table comes from immunoSEQ multiplex PCR, and its TCRdb copy is limited to in-frame clones, with some not included. This repertoire includes around 130,000 clones. This CDR3 has 16 residues. Germline CDR1 KGHSH, CDR2 LQKENI. V lost 2 bases, J lost 7 bases, and 7 bases stayed unmatched. The chain couples TRBV18 to TRBJ2-2; the match to TRBD2 covers 10 bases. The source material was PBMCs. The sequence was collected from a woman in her 40s in good health and CMV-seronegative. The CDR3 is CASSPFPSGSGGELFF. The CDR3, as DNA: TGTGCCAGCTCACCATTTCCTAGCGGGAGTGGCGGGGAGCTGTTTTTT.